This T cell receptor (beta chain) was identified during a study of blood T cell repertoires in COVID-19. Turning to the study itself: Sources were T cells, B-cell-depleted T cells, or PBMCs; the material itself was cDNA or gDNA.

In the authors' methods: Cell counts per sample came from amplifying reference gene primers. The protocol was immunoSEQ multiplex PCR, while the TCRdb copy is restricted to in-frame clones and leaves out a portion. The V and J calls and clone size come from that table; D and trimming were worked out from the DNA. There are about 210,000 clones in the sample; 80% to 90% occur only once, and approximately 6.2% lies in the top ten. The CDR3 is made up of 14 amino acids. With 3 bases removed from V and 0 bases from J, the gap between germline ends came to 8 bases. CDR1 MNHEY and CDR2 SMNVEV come from the germline V gene (reference sequence).

The clonotype was recovered from a man aged 55 to 70 who had recovered from COVID-19. The sample consisted of peripheral blood. The chain recombines TRBV27 with TRBJ1-1; D uncertain. CDR3 amino acids: CASSFTTLNTEAFF. CDR3 nucleotides: TGTGCCAGCAGTTTTACCACTTTGAACACTGAAGCTTTCTTT.